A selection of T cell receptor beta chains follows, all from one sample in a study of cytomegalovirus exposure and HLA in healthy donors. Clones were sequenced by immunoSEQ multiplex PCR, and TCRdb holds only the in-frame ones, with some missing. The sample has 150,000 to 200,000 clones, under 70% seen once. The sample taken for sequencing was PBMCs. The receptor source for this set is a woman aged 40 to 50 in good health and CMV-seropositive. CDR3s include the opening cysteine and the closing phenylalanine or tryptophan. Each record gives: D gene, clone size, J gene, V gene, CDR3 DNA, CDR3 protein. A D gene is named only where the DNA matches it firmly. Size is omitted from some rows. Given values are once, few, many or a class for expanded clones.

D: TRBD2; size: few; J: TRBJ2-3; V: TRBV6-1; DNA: TGTGCCAGCAGTGAAACCATAGCGGGTTCTAGCACAGATACGCAGTATTTT; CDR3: CASSETIAGSSTDTQYF
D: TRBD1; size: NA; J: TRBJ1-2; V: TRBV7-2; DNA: TGTGCCAGCAGCTTAGGGGACAGGGGGCCGCGGGGCTACACCTTC; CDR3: CASSLGDRGPRGYTF
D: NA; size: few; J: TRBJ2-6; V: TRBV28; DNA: TGTGCCAGCAGTTTGGGCCTATACGGCTCCTCAGGCTCTGGGGCCAACGTCCTGACTTTC; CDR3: CASSLGLYGSSGSGANVLTF
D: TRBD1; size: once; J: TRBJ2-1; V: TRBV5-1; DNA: TGCGCCAGCAGCTCTGGTGGACGGACAGGGTTCAATGAGCAGTTCTTC; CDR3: CASSSGGRTGFNEQFF
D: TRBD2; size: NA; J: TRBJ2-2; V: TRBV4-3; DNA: TGCGCCAGCAGCCAGAGACTAGCGGGGGATGGGGGGGAGCTGTTTTTT; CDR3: CASSQRLAGDGGELFF
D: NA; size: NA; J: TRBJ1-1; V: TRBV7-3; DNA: TGTGCCAGCAGCTTAACTCGGGGGGAAGCTTTCTTT; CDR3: CASSLTRGEAFF
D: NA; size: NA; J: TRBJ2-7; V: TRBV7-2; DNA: TGTGCCAGCAGCTCCTCCCTTGCGTCCCGGGAGCAGTACTTC; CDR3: CASSSSLASREQYF
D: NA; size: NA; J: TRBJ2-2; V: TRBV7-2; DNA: TGTGCCAGCAGCTTCAACAGGGCAAACGGGGAGCTGTTTTTT; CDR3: CASSFNRANGELFF
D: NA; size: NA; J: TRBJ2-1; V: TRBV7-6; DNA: TGTGCCAGCAGCGTAGGGGACTCGAGTTCAAATGAGCAGTTCTTC; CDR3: CASSVGDSSSNEQFF
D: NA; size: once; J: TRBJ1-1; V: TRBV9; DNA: TGTGCCAGCAGCGCCCACGGGGAGGACACTGAAGCTTTCTTT; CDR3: CASSAHGEDTEAFF
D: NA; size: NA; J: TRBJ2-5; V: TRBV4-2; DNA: TGTGCCAGCAGCCAAGGGACAGGAGGGAACCAAGAGACCCAGTACTTC; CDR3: CASSQGTGGNQETQYF
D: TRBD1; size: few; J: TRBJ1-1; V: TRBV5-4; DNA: TGTGCCAGCAGCACCTGGACAGGGGGTGCCACTGAAGCTTTCTTT; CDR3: CASSTWTGGATEAFF
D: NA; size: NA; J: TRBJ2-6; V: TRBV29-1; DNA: TGCAGCGTTGTTACGAGCTCTGGGGCCAACGTCCTGACTTTC; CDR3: CSVVTSSGANVLTF
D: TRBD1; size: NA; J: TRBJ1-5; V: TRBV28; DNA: TGTGCCAGTCCTGACAGGGCGTATCAGCCCCAGCATTTT; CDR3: CASPDRAYQPQHF
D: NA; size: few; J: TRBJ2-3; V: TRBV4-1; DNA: TGCGCCAGCAGCCCTCTACTAGCACGTCTCACAGATACGCAGTATTTT; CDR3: CASSPLLARLTDTQYF
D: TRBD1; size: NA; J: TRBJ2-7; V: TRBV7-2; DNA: TGTGCCAGCAGCTCCCCGGGACAGTCCTACGAGCAGTACTTC; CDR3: CASSSPGQSYEQYF
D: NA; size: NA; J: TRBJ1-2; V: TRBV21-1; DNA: TGTGCCAGCAGCAAAGGGGGAGGTGGCTACACCTTC; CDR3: CASSKGGGGYTF
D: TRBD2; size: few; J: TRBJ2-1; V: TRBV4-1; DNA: TGCGCCAGCAGCCAACCGGGACTAGCGGACAATGAGCAGTTCTTC; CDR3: CASSQPGLADNEQFF
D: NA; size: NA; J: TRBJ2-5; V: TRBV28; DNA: TGTGCCAGCAGTTCGGGGAGCCATGGAAAAGAGACCCAGTACTTC; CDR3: CASSSGSHGKETQYF
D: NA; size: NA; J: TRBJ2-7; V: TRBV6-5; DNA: TGTGCCAGCAGTTACTCGACAGCTGAGCCCTACGAGCAGTACTTC; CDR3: CASSYSTAEPYEQYF
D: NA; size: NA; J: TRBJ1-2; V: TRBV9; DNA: TGTGCCAGCAGCCCCACGGAGGGATATGGCTACACCTTC; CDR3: CASSPTEGYGYTF
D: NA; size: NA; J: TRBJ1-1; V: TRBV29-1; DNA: TGCAGCGCCGGAGCCAGACGGTTCCTCATGAACACTGAAGCTTTCTTT; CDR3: CSAGARRFLMNTEAFF
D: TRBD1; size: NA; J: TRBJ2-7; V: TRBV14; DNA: TGTGCCAGCAGCCAAGTTGACAGGGACCACGAGCAGTACTTC; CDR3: CASSQVDRDHEQYF
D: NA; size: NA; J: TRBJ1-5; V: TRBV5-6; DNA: TGTGCCAGCAGTCGACAGGATTATAGCAGGCCCCAGCATTTT; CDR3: CASSRQDYSRPQHF
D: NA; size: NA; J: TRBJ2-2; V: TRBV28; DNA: TGTGCCAGCAGTTTGGGGGTGGGGGGAACCGGGGAGCTGTTTTTT; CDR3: CASSLGVGGTGELFF
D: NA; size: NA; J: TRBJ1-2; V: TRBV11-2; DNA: TGTGCCAGCAGCTTAGTTGCGGGGCAGTTCGATGGCTACACCTTC; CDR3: CASSLVAGQFDGYTF
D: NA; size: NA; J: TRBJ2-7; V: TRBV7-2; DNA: TGTGCCAGCAGCTTAACCTTCGGTGACGAGCAGTACTTC; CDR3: CASSLTFGDEQYF
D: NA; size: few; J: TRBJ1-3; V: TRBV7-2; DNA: TGTGCCAGCAGCTTATTGGGAGGGGCAACTGGAAACACCATATATTTT; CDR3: CASSLLGGATGNTIYF
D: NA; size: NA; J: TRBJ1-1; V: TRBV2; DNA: TGTGGTACCCACCGGTGGAACACTGAAGCTTTCTTT; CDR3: CGTHRWNTEAFF
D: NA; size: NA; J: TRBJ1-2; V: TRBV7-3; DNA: TGTGCCAGCAGCCCCTTTGAGGGGAGGAACTATGGCTACACCTTC; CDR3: CASSPFEGRNYGYTF
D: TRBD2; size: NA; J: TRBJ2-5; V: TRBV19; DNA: TGTGCCAGTAGCTATAGCGGGAGTACGGAGACCCAGTACTTC; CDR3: CASSYSGSTETQYF
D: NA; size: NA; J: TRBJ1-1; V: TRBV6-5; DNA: TGTGCCAGCAGTGAGGGACTCAAGAACACTGAAGCTTTCTTT; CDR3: CASSEGLKNTEAFF
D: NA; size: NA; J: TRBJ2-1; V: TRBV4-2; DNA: TGTGCCAGCAGCCGAGACCGGGACTTGATTTACAATGAGCAGTTCTTC; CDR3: CASSRDRDLIYNEQFF
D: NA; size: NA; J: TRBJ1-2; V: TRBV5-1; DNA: TGCGCCAGCAGCCGTGACACCTATGGCTACCCCTTC; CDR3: CASSRDTYGYPF
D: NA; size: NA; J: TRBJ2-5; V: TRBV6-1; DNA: TGTGCCAGCAGTGAAGAGCATGAGACCCAGTACTTC; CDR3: CASSEEHETQYF
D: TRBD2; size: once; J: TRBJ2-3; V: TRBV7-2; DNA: TGTGCCAGCAGCATAAGGACTAGCGGTAGCACAGATACGCAGTATTTT; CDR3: CASSIRTSGSTDTQYF
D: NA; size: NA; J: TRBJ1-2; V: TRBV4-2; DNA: TGTGCCAGCAGCCAAGAGGGGCAGATCTATGGCTACACCTTC; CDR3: CASSQEGQIYGYTF
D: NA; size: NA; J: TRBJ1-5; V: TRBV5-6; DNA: TGTGCCAGCAGCCTACAGGGTCAGCCCCAGCATTTT; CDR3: CASSLQGQPQHF
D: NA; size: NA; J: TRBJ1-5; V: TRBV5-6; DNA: TGTGCCAGCAGCTTGGGGCCAGACAGGAGCCATCAGCCCCAGCATTTT; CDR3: CASSLGPDRSHQPQHF
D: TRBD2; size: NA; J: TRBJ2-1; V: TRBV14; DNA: TGTGCCAGCAGCCTCGATAGCGGGACTAGCGTCGTCAATGAGCAGTTCTTC; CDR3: CASSLDSGTSVVNEQFF
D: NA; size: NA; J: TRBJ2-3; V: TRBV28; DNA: TGTGCCAGCAGCTCTACCGCTATGACAGATACGCAGTATTTT; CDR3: CASSSTAMTDTQYF